This T cell receptor beta chain appears in the sequencing data of a study of beta chain features in type 1 diabetes. Study-wide results and caveats: For type 1 diabetes patients, VDJ junctions showed fewer insertions and more deletions. A moderate, significant TCRB CDR3 shortening appeared in type 1 diabetes across four CD4+ subsets. A PCR bias possibly favoring shorter templates would apply equally to patients and controls.

A remark on this clone: Its target is unknown.

Populations isolated by sorting all had purity greater than 95%. Reverse transcription of all isolated RNA meant that expressed TCRB transcripts were sequenced. The study sequenced naive, central memory and regulatory T cell samples to an average of around 3.4 million reads. Sequenced by immunoSEQ multiplex PCR; TCRdb stores in-frame clones only, minus some. The table shows about 360,000 clones, with 10% to 15% occurring only once. The clonotype was recovered from a woman between 18 and 29 years old with type 1 diabetes. Sequencing used naive CD4+ T cells from blood.

CDR3 nucleotides: TGTGCCACCAGCAGAGACCCGCGGGGTCAAGAGACCCAGTACTTC. Its translation is CATSRDPRGQETQYF. The rearrangement links TRBV15 to TRBJ2-5; D possibly corresponds to TRBD2 (6 bases). The CDR3 extends over 15 amino acids. Looked up from germline, CDR1 is LNHNV and CDR2 is YYDKDF (reference sequence). The V end was cut by 0 bases, the J end by 2 bases, with 10 bases between.